This T cell receptor (beta chain) originates from a study of control samples from healthy donors and cancer patients (dated by TCRdb to about 2020). In the case of this clone: The clone's antigen remains unknown. No clone much larger than this one lies a single base away; base qualities are absent.

The CDR3, cysteine through phenylalanine, is 14 amino acids long. Only the CDR3 DNA is retained, 42 bases long and in frame from the first base. The protocol used for the library was the immunoSEQ multiplex PCR assay. This is the immuneACCESS table as TCRdb keeps it, with only in-frame sequences that have V and J called. A part of the clones is gone; compared with another copy, unresolved V genes explain less than half, and the rest is unexplained. Within this sample are some 130,000 clones, with 80% to 95% of them counted one time only. The ten largest make up 2.1% of the sample. The receptor chain draws on TRBV21-1 and TRBJ2-3. TRBV21-1 is designated a pseudogene. Sequenced input: blood. The clonotype was recovered from a woman aged 50 to 60 in good health. The CDR3 protein sequence reads: CASSKEARTDTQYF. The nucleotides read TGTGCCAGCAGCAAAGAGGCCCGCACAGATACGCAGTATTTT.